Below are 9 T cell receptor beta chains sequenced from a single sample in a study of cytomegalovirus exposure and HLA in healthy donors. Vbeta (60) and Jbeta (13) primers were used in the PCR. Assay used: immunoSEQ multiplex PCR; TCRdb lists only in-frame clones, some missing. The top ten hold roughly 2% of the sample, which has about 91,000 clones, roughly 60% seen once. Source material: PBMCs. The receptors here all came from a human donor in good health.

The chain couples TRBV5-1 to TRBJ2-1; D is unclear. Germline CDR1 reads SGHRS; CDR2 reads YFSETQ. CDR3 length equals 12 residues. With 0 bases removed from V and 6 bases from J, the gap between germline ends came to 4 bases. The CDR3 nucleotides are TGCGCCAGCAGCTTGGACGGCAATGAGCAGTTCTTC. This sequence encodes CASSLDGNEQFF. The full variable domain, with the rest looked up from reference TRBV5-1 and TRBJ2-1, is KAGVTQTPRYLIKTRGQQVTLSCSPISGHRSVSWYQQTPGQGLQFLFEYFSETQRNKGNFPGRFSGRQFSNSRSEMNVSTLELGDSALYLCASSLDGNEQFFGPGTRLTVL.

The chain couples TRBV7-9 to TRBJ2-7; TRBD2 matches at 10 bases. V trimming: 5 bases; J trimming: 5 bases; junction bases outside the gene matches: 12. The germline V gene has CDR1 SEHNR and CDR2 FQNEAQ (reference sequence). The CDR3 length is 16 residues. CDR3 region: CASSLSLAGVVDEQYF. The DNA for the CDR3 is TGTGCCAGCAGCCTCTCCCTAGCGGGGGTTGTCGACGAGCAGTACTTC.

This chain links TRBV7-2 with TRBJ2-3, with 10 bases lining up with TRBD2. V dropped 4 bases and J dropped 2; count of bases not matched to a gene: 6. Germline loops: CDR1 SGHTA, CDR2 FQGNSA. The CDR3 is 16 residues long. CDR3 residues: CASSSISGGFTDTQYF. CDR3 nucleotides: TGTGCCAGCAGCTCTATTAGCGGGGGGTTCACAGATACGCAGTATTTT.

This clone was counted a single time. V is TRBV4-1 and J is TRBJ2-7; D not resolved. Between the trimmed V and J ends, which lost 2 bases and 6 bases, there was a span of 11 bases. Germline loops: CDR1 MGHRA, CDR2 YSYEKL. The length of the CDR3 is 13 residues. Here the CDR3 reads CASSQILSVEQYF. CDR3 sequence (DNA): TGCGCCAGCAGCCAAATATTATCCGTCGAGCAGTACTTC.

V gene TRBV11-3 combines with J gene TRBJ2-7; a possible D gene is TRBD1 (6 bases). The CDR3 spans 14 residues. From germline, CDR1 is SGHNT and CDR2 YENEEA. The V end was cut by 4 bases, the J end by 5 bases, with 15 bases between. The CDR3, as DNA: TGTGCCAGCAGCTCGGGCAGGGGATCCGACGAGCAGTACTTC. Translating it yields CASSSGRGSDEQYF. Supplemented by reference TRBV11-3 and TRBJ2-7, the full variable domain reads EAGVVQSPRYKIIEKKQPVAFWCNPISGHNTLYWYLQNLGQGPELLIRYENEEAVDDSQLPKDRFSAERLKGVDSTLKIQPAELGDSAVYLCASSSGRGSDEQYFGPGTRLTVT.

V usage is TRBV5-1 and J usage is TRBJ2-2; the D gene is possibly TRBD1 (6 bases). The V gene's germline CDR1 is SGHRS and CDR2 YFSETQ. The CDR3 length is 17 residues. The V end was cut by 2 bases, the J end by 1 base, with 15 bases between. Written as DNA, the CDR3 is TGCGCCAGCAGCTTTACTCCGGGACAAATGAACACCGGGGAGCTGTTTTTT. This gives the protein CASSFTPGQMNTGELFF.

This clone was picked up one time. The V and J genes are TRBV6-4 and TRBJ2-5, with D perhaps matching TRBD1 (5 bases). V gave up 6 bases and J gave up 3 bases, with 14 bases separating them. This CDR3 has 14 amino acids. The germline V gene encodes CDR1 MRHNA and CDR2 SNTAGT. In nucleotides, the CDR3 is TGTGCCAGCAGCATAGGGGTACGGGAAGAGACCCAGTACTTC. This sequence encodes CASSIGVREETQYF.

V gene TRBV27 combines with J gene TRBJ1-1, with D possibly TRBD1 on 5 matching bases. In germline, CDR1 is MNHEY, CDR2 SMNVEV (reference sequence). This CDR3 region has 16 residues. V was clipped by 4 bases and J by 1 base, with 16 bases between them. The CDR3: CASSSFILGENTEAFF. For the CDR3, the DNA is TGTGCCAGCAGTTCTTTCATTCTAGGGGAGAACACTGAAGCTTTCTTT.

The chain links TRBV5-8 to TRBJ1-2; 9 nucleotides agree with TRBD1. V dropped 4 bases and J dropped 4; count of bases not matched to a gene: 11. Germline-derived CDR1 and CDR2 are SGHTS and YDEGEE. The CDR3 loop spans 16 amino acids. The CDR3 sequence: CASSAGQGPSFYGYTF. For the CDR3, the DNA is TGTGCCAGCAGCGCCGGACAGGGGCCCTCCTTCTATGGCTACACCTTC.